This T cell receptor beta chain is from a study of beta chain features in type 1 diabetes. The length of the CDR3 is 17 residues. Deletions cut 4 bases from V and 1 base from J, with 18 bases between. The germline V gene has CDR1 SGHTA and CDR2 FQGNSA. There are a few counts of this clone. What it binds is unknown. General study points: In type 1 diabetes patients, VDJ junctions had fewer insertions; deletions at these junctions were more frequent. For patients, the naive, central memory and Treg TCRB repertoires appeared more alike than for healthy donors. A moderate, significant TCRB CDR3 shortening appeared in type 1 diabetes across four CD4+ subsets.

Isolated RNA was reverse transcribed in full, so expressed TCRB transcripts were sequenced. Around 3.57 million reads was the average for naive, central memory and regulatory T cell samples. The protocol was immunoSEQ multiplex PCR, while the TCRdb copy is restricted to in-frame clones and leaves out a portion. Counted here are roughly 610,000 clones, 15% to 17% occurring once; the ten biggest clones make up about 0.097%. The sequence derives from a man between 18 and 35 years old in good health. Sequenced material: naive CD4+ T cells from blood. The J gene is TRBJ2-3, the V gene TRBV7-2; D remains ambiguous. The CDR3 DNA is TGTGCCAGCAGCTCTCATAAACGGCCCTTACGCACAGATACGCAGTATTTT. This encodes CASSSHKRPLRTDTQYF.